This is a list of T cell receptor beta chains from one sample in a study of blood T cell repertoires in COVID-19. This table comes from immunoSEQ multiplex PCR, and its TCRdb copy is limited to in-frame clones, with some not included. Of 180,000 or so clones listed, around 88% are singletons. The sequencing sample was made of PBMCs or T cells enriched from blood (not recorded which). These TCRs come from a woman in her thirties who had recovered from COVID-19. CDR3s include the opening cysteine and the closing phenylalanine or tryptophan. The D gene is left open where the match is weak. Size is omitted from some rows. Given values are once, few, many or a class for expanded clones.

size,length,J,V,D,CDR3,DNA
many,13,TRBJ2-2,TRBV6-4,.,CASGGQDSGELFF,TGTGCCAGCGGAGGGCAGGATAGCGGGGAGCTGTTTTTT
.,17,TRBJ2-7,TRBV7-8,TRBD2,CASSSSYSGKTPYEQYF,TGTGCCAGCAGCTCCTCCTATAGCGGGAAAACCCCCTACGAGCAGTACTTC
few,15,TRBJ1-4,TRBV2,.,CASTLEKTTNEKLFF,TGTGCCAGCACCCTAGAGAAGACAACTAATGAAAAACTGTTTTTT
.,13,TRBJ2-3,TRBV18,.,CASSPNQGDTQYF,TGTGCCAGCTCACCAAACCAGGGGGATACGCAGTATTTT
.,15,TRBJ2-3,TRBV28,TRBD1,CASRTGGSRTDTQYF,TGTGCCAGCAGAACAGGGGGATCTCGCACAGATACGCAGTATTTT
.,17,TRBJ2-5,TRBV28,TRBD2,CASSPGLAGEGAETQYF,TGTGCCAGCAGTCCCGGACTAGCGGGAGAGGGGGCAGAGACCCAGTACTTC
.,14,TRBJ2-5,TRBV29-1,.,CSVLKGENQETQYF,TGCAGCGTTCTCAAGGGGGAGAATCAAGAGACCCAGTACTTC
.,14,TRBJ2-3,TRBV30,.,CAWTWGRDSDTQYF,TGTGCCTGGACCTGGGGAAGGGACTCAGATACGCAGTATTTT
.,19,TRBJ2-3,TRBV29-1,TRBD2,CSVEDLGLAGATTTDTQYF,TGCAGCGTTGAAGATTTGGGGCTAGCGGGAGCGACAACCACAGATACGCAGTATTTT
.,15,TRBJ1-5,TRBV3-1/TRBV3-2,.,CASSQEQGSNQPQHF,TGTGCCAGCAGCCAAGAACAGGGTTCGAATCAGCCCCAGCATTTT
.,13,TRBJ1-5,TRBV4-1,.,CASSQEGSQPQHF,TGCGCCAGCAGCCAAGAAGGGAGTCAGCCCCAGCATTTT
.,15,TRBJ2-4,TRBV27,TRBD2,CASSPKSGLVYIQYF,TGTGCCAGCAGCCCGAAATCGGGACTAGTTTACATTCAGTACTTC
.,18,TRBJ2-1,TRBV7-8,.,CASSLVGSEALNYNEQFF,TGTGCCAGCAGCTTAGTAGGTAGCGAGGCCCTGAACTACAATGAGCAGTTCTTC